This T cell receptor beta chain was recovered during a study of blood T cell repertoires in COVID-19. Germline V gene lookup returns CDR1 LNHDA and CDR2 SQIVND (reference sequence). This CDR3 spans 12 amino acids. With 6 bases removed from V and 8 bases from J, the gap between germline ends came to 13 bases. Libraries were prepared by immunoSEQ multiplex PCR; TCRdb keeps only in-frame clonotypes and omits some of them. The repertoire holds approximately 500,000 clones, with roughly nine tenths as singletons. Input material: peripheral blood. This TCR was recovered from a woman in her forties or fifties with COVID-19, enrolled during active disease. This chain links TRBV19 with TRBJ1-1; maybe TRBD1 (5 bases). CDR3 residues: CASSAMGGEAFF. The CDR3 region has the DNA TGTGCCAGTAGCGCGATGGGGGGAGAAGCTTTCTTT.